A single sample is the source of the 10 T cell receptor beta chains below, sequenced in a study of T cells in Graves' hyperthyroidism and ophthalmopathy. The source material, RNA transcripts, was used to amplify TCR beta CDR3 regions. TCR CDR3 regions were first amplified by RT-PCR with HTBI primers. In TCRdb, the multiplex PCR reads were re-called with MiXCR into one record per CDR3 protein. The repertoire holds about 200,000 distinct CDR3 sequences, with around 20% as singletons. Material: blood. Every receptor here comes from a man in his forties with Graves' hyperthyroidism.

This clonotype was picked up many times. For the CDR3, the DNA is TGTGCCAGCAGTATCACAGGGGTCGGGAATCAGCCCCAGCATTTT. It specifies CASSITGVGNQPQHF. The chain carries TRBV28 and TRBJ1-5; 7 nucleotides line up with TRBD1. The CDR3 is 15 amino acids. Germline loops: CDR1 MDHEN, CDR2 SYDVKM. Trimming cost V 5 bases and J 4 bases; bases outside gene matches: 8.

As to this clonotype: A clone one base away is much larger, so this may be a read error. J is TRBJ2-3 and V is TRBV15, with 7 bases aligning to TRBD2. CDR3 size: 18 residues. Germline CDR1 and CDR2: LNHNV and YYDKDF (reference sequence). With V trimmed by 5 bases and J by 2 bases, 16 bases remained unmatched. The chain's CDR3 is CATSERDYPSGPTDTQYF. CDR3 nucleotides: TGTGCCACCAGCGAACGGGACTACCCCTCCGGGCCCACAGATACGCAGTATTTT.

This clonotype appeared many times. V usage is TRBV2 and J usage is TRBJ2-5, with a possible D match to TRBD1 (6 bases). Trimming pared 3 bases from V and 4 bases from J, leaving 9 bases between. The CDR3 sequence is 13 residues long. Germline CDR1 reads SNHLY; CDR2 reads FYNNEI. Written as DNA, the CDR3 is TGTGCCAGCAGTGACGGCAGGGGAGAGACCCAGTACTTC. Protein sequence: CASSDGRGETQYF.

This clonotype has ten or more counts. J is TRBJ2-5 and V is TRBV7-3, with TRBD1 matching over 7 bases. The CDR3 is made up of 14 amino acids. V lost 5 bases to trimming and J lost 5 bases; unmatched junction nucleotides: 8. Per germline, CDR1 SGHTA and CDR2 FQGTGA. The CDR3 bases are TGTGCCAGCAGCCCGACAGGGCTGTGGGAGACCCAGTACTTC. Translation gives CASSPTGLWETQYF.

This clonotype was counted ten times or more. The chain has TRBV7-2 and TRBJ1-5; maybe TRBD1 (6 bases). V lost 2 bases to trimming and J lost 2 bases, with 16 bases between them. The CDR3 length is 17 residues. Looked up from germline, CDR1 is SGHTA and CDR2 is FQGNSA. CDR3 sequence (DNA): TGTGCCAGCAGCTTAACACAGGGTCAAAAGGGCAATCAGCCCCAGCATTTT. Translation: CASSLTQGQKGNQPQHF.

The genes are TRBV4-2 and TRBJ1-2; D is ambiguous. CDR1 and CDR2 (germline): LGHNA, YNFKEQ. Trimming shortened V by 0 bases and J by 4 bases, and 12 bases separated the two germline ends. The CDR3 contains 15 residues. CDR3 bases: TGTGCCAGCAGCCAAGAGCTCGGGTTTTTCTATGGCTACACCTTC. It specifies CASSQELGFFYGYTF.

This clonotype appeared a few times. The chain uses TRBV6-1 and TRBJ2-2; the D gene is possibly TRBD2 (6 bases). Germline-derived CDR1 and CDR2 are MNHNS and SASEGT. This CDR3 is built from 14 residues. V was pared by 7 bases and J by 1 base, with 10 bases between. The CDR3 DNA reads as TGTGCCAGCAAGGGACTCGGGAACACCGGGGAGCTGTTTTTT. It codes for CASKGLGNTGELFF.

This clonotype was seen more than once but under ten times. The CDR3 coding sequence is TGTGCCAGTAGTATAACGGCTAGCGGGGGCCGTTACAATGAGCAGTTCTTC. The encoded protein is CASSITASGGRYNEQFF. The rearrangement joins TRBV19 to TRBJ2-1, with 10 nucleotides matching TRBD2. This CDR3 spans 17 amino acids. The J segment lost 4 bases and the V segment lost 2 bases, leaving 8 bases of the junction unmatched. Germline CDR1 is LNHDA and CDR2 is SQIVND (reference sequence).

This clonotype appeared a few times. Just one base apart from a much larger clone, this may be a read error. This rearrangement joins TRBV28 to TRBJ2-3; 14 bases agree with TRBD2. This CDR3 spans 22 amino acids. With 6 bases clipped from V and 5 bases from J, the junction kept 25 bases outside the gene matches. Germline CDR1 reads MDHEN; CDR2 reads SYDVKM. CDR3 amino acids: CASSSHSTSGGAGPDPEDTQYF. For the CDR3, the DNA is TGTGCCAGCAGCTCTCACTCGACTAGCGGGGGGGCGGGACCCGACCCCGAAGATACGCAGTATTTT.

Ten or more counts support this clonotype. J is TRBJ1-4 and V is TRBV6-5, with 7 bases that match TRBD1. The J segment lost 14 bases and the V segment lost 0 bases, leaving 6 bases of the junction unmatched. In germline, CDR1 is MNHEY, CDR2 SVGAGI. The CDR3 runs 13 residues. The CDR3 DNA sequence: TGTGCCAGCAGTTACTCGAAGGACAGGTCGCTGTTTTTT. Amino acids: CASSYSKDRSLFF.